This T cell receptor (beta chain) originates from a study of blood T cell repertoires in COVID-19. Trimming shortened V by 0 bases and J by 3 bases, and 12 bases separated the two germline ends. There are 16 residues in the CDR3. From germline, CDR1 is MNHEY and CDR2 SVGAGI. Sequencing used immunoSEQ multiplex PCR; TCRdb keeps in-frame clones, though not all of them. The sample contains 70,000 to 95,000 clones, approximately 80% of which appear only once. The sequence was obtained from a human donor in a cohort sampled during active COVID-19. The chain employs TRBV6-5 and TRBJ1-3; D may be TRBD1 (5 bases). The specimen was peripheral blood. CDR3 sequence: CASSYSSQGNGNTIYF. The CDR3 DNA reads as TGTGCCAGCAGTTACTCTTCCCAGGGCAATGGAAACACCATATATTTT.